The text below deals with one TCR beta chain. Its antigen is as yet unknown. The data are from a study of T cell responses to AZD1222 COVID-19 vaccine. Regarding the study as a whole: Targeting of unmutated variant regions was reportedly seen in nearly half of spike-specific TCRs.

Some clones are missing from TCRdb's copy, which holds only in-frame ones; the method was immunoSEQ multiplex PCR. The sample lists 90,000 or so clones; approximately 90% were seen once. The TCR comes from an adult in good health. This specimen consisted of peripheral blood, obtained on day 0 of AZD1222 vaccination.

Here the CDR3 DNA reads TGTGCCAGCAGCGAGGGCCTCGGTGAAGCTTTCTTT. Translation: CASSEGLGEAFF. The J gene is TRBJ1-1, the V gene TRBV3-1 (or the pseudogene TRBV3-2); D remains unclear. Per the germline V gene, CDR1 is LGHDT and CDR2 is YNNKEL (reference sequence). V dropped 5 bases and J dropped 7 bases, with 11 bases sitting between them. The CDR3 has 12 residues.